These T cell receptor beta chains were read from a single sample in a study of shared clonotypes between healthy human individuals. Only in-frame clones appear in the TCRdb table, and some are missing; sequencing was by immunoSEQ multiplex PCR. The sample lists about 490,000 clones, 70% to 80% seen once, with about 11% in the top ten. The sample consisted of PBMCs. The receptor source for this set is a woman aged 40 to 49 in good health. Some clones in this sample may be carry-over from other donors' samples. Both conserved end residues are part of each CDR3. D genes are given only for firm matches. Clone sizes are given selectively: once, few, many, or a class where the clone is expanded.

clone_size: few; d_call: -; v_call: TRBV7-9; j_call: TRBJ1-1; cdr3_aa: CASSPAGRRTEAFF; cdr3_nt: TGTGCCAGCAGCCCGGCAGGGAGGAGGACTGAAGCTTTCTTT
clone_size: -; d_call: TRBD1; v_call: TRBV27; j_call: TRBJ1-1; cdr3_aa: CASSLSSRGDTEAFF; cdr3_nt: TGTGCCAGCAGTTTATCCTCCAGGGGGGACACTGAAGCTTTCTTT
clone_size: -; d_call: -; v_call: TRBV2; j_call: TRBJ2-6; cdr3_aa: CASSLEGAVGANVLTF; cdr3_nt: TGTGCCAGCAGTTTGGAGGGGGCGGTTGGGGCCAACGTCCTGACTTTC
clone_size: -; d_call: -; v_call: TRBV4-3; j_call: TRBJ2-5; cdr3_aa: CASSQDYSKETQYF; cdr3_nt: TGCGCCAGCAGCCAGGACTACTCTAAAGAGACCCAGTACTTC
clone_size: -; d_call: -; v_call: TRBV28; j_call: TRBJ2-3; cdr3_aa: CASSRAGSTDTQYF; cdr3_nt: TGTGCCAGCAGTCGCGCGGGGAGCACAGATACGCAGTATTTT
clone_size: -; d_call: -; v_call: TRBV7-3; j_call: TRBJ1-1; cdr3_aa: CASSHGTLNTEAFF; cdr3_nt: TGTGCCAGCAGCCACGGGACCCTGAACACTGAAGCTTTCTTT
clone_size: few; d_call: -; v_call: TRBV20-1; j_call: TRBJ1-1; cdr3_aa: CSARVLGAGFF; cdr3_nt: TGCAGTGCTAGAGTTCTGGGGGCTGGTTTCTTT
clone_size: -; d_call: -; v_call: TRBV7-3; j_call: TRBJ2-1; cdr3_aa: CASSSDNYNEQFF; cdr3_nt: TGTGCCAGCAGCTCTGACAACTACAATGAGCAGTTCTTC
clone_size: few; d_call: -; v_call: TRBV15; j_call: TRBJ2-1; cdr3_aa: CATSSAGEQFF; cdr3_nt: TGTGCCACCAGCTCCGCTGGTGAGCAGTTCTTC
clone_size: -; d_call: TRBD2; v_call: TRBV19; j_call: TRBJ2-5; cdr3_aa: CASSIGLAGNQETQYF; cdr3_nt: TGTGCCAGTAGTATCGGGCTAGCGGGAAACCAAGAGACCCAGTACTTC
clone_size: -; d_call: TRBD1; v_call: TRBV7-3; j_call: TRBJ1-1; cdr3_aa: CASSSRGQGHLLNTEAFF; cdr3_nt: TGTGCCAGCAGCTCTCGGGGACAGGGCCATCTCCTGAACACTGAAGCTTTCTTT
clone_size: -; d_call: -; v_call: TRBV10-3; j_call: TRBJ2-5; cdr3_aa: CAISEYLPGDIQETQYF; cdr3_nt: TGTGCCATCAGTGAGTACCTGCCAGGGGACATCCAAGAGACCCAGTACTTC
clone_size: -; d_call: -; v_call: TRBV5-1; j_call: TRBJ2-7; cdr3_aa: CASAEGSYEQYF; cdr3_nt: TGCGCCAGCGCCGAGGGCTCCTACGAGCAGTACTTC
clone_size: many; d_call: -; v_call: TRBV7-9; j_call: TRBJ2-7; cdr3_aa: CASSLAGGTYEQYF; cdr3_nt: TGTGCCAGCAGCTTAGCAGGAGGCACCTACGAGCAGTACTTC
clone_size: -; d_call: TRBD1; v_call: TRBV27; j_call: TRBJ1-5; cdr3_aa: CASSPLTGGNQPQHF; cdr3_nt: TGTGCCAGCAGCCCACTTACAGGGGGCAATCAGCCCCAGCATTTT
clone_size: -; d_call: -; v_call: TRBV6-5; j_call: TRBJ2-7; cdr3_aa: CASSYAYSYEQYF; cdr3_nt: TGTGCCAGCAGTTACGCCTACTCCTACGAGCAGTACTTC
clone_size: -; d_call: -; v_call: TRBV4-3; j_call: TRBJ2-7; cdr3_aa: CASSQTDRTYEQYF; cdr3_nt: TGCGCCAGCAGCCAGACGGACAGAACCTACGAGCAGTACTTC
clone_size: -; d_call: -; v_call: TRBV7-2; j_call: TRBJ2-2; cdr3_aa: CASSPRRSNTGELFF; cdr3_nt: TGTGCCAGCAGCCCCCGGCGATCGAACACCGGGGAGCTGTTTTTT
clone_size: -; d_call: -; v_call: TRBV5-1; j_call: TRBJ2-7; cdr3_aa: CASSLGPHEQYF; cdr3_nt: TGCGCCAGCAGCTTGGGTCCCCACGAGCAGTACTTC
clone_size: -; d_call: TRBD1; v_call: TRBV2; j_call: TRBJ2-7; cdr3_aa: CASSDPVRGRVEGGEQYF; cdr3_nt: TGTGCCAGCAGTGATCCGGTCAGGGGGCGGGTTGAAGGCGGCGAGCAGTACTTC
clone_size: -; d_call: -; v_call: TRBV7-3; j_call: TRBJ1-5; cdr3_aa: CASSLHQGLDSNQPQHF; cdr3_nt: TGTGCCAGCAGCTTACACCAGGGTTTAGATAGCAATCAGCCCCAGCATTTT
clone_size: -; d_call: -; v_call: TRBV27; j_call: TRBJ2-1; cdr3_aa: CASSFLGRGVHEQFF; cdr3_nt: TGTGCCAGCAGTTTCCTAGGGAGAGGGGTCCATGAGCAGTTCTTC
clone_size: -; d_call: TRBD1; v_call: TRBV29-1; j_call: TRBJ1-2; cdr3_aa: CSVGGGGQGRGNYGYTF; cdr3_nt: TGCAGCGTGGGGGGAGGAGGACAGGGGCGAGGGAACTATGGCTACACCTTC
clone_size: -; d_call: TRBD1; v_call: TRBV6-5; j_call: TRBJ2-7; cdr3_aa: CASSYSNPGQSYEQYF; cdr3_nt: TGTGCCAGCAGTTACAGTAACCCGGGACAGTCCTACGAGCAGTACTTC
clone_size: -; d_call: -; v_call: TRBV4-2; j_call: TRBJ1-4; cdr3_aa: CASSRLGEPTLFEKLFF; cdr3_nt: TGTGCCAGCAGCCGGCTTGGGGAGCCGACGTTGTTCGAAAAACTGTTTTTT
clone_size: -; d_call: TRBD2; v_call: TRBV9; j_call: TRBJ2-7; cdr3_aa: CASSTGTSGAEQYF; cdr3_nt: TGTGCCAGCAGCACAGGGACTAGCGGAGCCGAGCAGTACTTC